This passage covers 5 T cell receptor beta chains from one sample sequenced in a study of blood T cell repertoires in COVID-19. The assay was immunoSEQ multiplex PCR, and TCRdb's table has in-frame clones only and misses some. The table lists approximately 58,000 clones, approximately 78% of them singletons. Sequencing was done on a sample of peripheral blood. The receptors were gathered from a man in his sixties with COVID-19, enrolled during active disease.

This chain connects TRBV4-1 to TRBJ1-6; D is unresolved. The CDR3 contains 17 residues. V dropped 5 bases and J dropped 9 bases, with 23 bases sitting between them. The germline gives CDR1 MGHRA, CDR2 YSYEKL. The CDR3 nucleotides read TGCGCCAGCAGCAATCCGCCGGGAGGGCGCGTTGGTTCACCCCTCCACTTT. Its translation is CASSNPPGGRVGSPLHF.

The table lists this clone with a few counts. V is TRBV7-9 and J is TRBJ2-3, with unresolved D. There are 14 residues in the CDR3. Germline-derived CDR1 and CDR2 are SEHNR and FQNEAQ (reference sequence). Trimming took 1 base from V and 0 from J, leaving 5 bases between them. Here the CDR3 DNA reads TGTGCCAGCAGCTTAGGGGCTAGCACAGATACGCAGTATTTT. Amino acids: CASSLGASTDTQYF.

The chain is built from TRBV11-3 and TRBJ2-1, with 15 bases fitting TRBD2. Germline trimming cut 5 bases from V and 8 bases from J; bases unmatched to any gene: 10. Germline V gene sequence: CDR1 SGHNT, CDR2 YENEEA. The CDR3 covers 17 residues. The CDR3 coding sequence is TGTGCCAGCAGCGGTCCCGGGACTAGCGGGAGGCTCTATGAGCAGTTCTTC. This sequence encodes CASSGPGTSGRLYEQFF.

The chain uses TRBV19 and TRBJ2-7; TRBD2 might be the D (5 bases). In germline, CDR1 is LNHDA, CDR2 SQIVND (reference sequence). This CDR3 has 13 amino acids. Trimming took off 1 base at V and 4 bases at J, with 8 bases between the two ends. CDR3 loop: CASSIVEGYEQYF. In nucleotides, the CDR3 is TGTGCCAGTAGTATAGTTGAGGGATACGAGCAGTACTTC.

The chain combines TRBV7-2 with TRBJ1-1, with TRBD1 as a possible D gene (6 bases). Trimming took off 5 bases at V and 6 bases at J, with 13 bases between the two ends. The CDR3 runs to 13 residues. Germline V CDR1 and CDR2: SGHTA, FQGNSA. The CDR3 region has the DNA TGTGCCAGCAGCAGAGCGGGGGGCTCTGAAGCTTTCTTT. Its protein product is CASSRAGGSEAFF.